This T cell receptor beta chain was identified during a study of regulatory T cells in long-lasting Graves disease. This clonotype was picked up many times. V dropped 4 bases and J dropped 4; count of bases not matched to a gene: 10. This CDR3 comprises 16 residues. Germline V gene data show CDR1 as SEHNR and CDR2 as FQNEAQ (reference sequence). Time point meaning: newly diagnosed GD, antithyroid drugs for less than 3 months. Researchers made the TCR library from RNA that was extracted from PBMCs. An endocrinology department in Xi'an, China, supplied the patients. Relying on iRepertoire HTBI primers and Arm-PCR of CDR3 regions, the team built TCR beta libraries. TCRdb re-derived calls from the multiplex PCR reads in MiXCR, one entry per CDR3 protein. The sample includes 350,000 to 550,000 distinct CDR3 sequences, around 17% of them seen just once. The sample was also reused in another study, on T cells in Graves' hyperthyroidism and ophthalmopathy.

The specimen comprised peripheral blood mononuclear cells (PBMCs), sampled at new diagnosis, from a patient treated with antithyroid drugs. This chain links TRBV7-9 with TRBJ2-1; 7 bases are a match to TRBD1. This TCR derives from a woman aged 18-29 years with Graves disease. The CDR3 DNA reads TGTGCCAGCAGCTCGACTAACAGGGGCCCATACAATGAGCAGTTCTTC. Translating it yields CASSSTNRGPYNEQFF.